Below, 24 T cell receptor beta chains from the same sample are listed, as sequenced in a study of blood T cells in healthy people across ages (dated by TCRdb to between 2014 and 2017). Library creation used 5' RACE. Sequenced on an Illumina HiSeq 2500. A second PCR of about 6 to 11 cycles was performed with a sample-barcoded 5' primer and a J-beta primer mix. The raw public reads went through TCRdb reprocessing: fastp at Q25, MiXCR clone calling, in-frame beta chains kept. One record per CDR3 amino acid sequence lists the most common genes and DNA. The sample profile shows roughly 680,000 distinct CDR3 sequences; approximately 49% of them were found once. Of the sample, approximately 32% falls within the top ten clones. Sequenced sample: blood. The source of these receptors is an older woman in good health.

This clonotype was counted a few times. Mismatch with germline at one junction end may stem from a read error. The DNA for the CDR3 is TGTGCCAGCACTTTATACAATGAGCAGTTCTTC. It encodes CASTLYNEQFF. The genes are TRBV27 and TRBJ2-1, with unresolved D. Germline CDR1 is MNHEY and CDR2 is SMNVEV (reference sequence). CDR3 length: 11 residues.

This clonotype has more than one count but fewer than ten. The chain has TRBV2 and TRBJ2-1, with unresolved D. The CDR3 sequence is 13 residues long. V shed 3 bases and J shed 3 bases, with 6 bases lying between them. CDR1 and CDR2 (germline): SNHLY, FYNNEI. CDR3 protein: CASSDPSYNEQFF. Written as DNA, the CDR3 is TGTGCCAGCAGTGATCCTAGCTACAATGAGCAGTTCTTC.

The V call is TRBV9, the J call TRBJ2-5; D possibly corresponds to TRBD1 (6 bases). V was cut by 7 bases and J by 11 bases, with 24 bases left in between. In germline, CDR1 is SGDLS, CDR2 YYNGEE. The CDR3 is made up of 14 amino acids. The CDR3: CASARQNEGEEQYF. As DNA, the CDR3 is TGTGCCAGCGCCCGACAGAATGAGGGGGAAGAGCAGTACTTC.

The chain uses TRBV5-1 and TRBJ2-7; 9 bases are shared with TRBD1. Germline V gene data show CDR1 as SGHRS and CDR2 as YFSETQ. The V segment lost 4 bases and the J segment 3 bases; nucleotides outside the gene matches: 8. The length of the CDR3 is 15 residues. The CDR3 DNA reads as TGCGCCAGCAGCAGTGGGACAGGGAGGAACTACGAGCAGTACTTC. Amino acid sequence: CASSSGTGRNYEQYF.

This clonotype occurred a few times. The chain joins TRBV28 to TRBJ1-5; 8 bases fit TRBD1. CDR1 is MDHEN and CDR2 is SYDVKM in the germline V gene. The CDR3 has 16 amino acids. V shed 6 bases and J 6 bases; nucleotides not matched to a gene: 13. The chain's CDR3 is CASRPTRGRGSQPQHF. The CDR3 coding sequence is TGTGCCAGCAGACCGACCAGGGGGCGAGGAAGTCAGCCCCAGCATTTT.

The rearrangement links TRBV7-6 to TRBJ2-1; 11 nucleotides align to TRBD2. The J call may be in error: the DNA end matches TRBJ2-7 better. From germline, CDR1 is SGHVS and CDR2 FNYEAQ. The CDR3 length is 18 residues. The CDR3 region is CASSPGLAGEALYNEQYF. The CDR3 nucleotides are TGTGCCAGCAGTCCCGGACTAGCGGGTGAGGCCCTCTACAATGAGCAGTACTTC.

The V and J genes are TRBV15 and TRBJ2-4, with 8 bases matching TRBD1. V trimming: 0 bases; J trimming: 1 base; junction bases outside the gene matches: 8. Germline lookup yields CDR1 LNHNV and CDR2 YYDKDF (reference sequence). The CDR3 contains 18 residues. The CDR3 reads CATSRDRTGKVAKNIQYF. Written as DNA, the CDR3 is TGTGCCACCAGCAGAGATCGGACAGGGAAGGTGGCCAAAAACATTCAGTACTTC. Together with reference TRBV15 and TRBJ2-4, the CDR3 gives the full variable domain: DAMVIQNPRYQVTQFGKPVTLSCSQTLNHNVMYWYQQKSSQAPKLLFHYYDKDFNNEADTPDNFQSRRPNTSFCFLDIRSPGLGDTAMYLCATSRDRTGKVAKNIQYFGAGTRLSVL.

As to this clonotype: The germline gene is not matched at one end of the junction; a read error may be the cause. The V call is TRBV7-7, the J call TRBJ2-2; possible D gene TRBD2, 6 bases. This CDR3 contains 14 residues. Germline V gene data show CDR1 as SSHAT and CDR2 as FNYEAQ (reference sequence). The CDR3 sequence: CASSQGLLTGELFF. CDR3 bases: TGTGCTAGCAGCCAGGGACTTCTCACCGGGGAGCTGTTTTTT.

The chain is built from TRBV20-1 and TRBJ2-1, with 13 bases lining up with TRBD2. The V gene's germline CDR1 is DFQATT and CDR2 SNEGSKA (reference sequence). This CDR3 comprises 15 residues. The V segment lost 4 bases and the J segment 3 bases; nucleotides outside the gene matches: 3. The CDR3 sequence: CSAIGLAGVYNEQFF. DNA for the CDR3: TGCAGTGCTATCGGACTAGCGGGAGTCTACAATGAGCAGTTCTTC.

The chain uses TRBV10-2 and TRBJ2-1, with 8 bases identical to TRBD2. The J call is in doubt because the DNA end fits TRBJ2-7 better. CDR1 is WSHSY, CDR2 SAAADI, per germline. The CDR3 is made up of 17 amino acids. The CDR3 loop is CAGTFCGRPFSYNEQYF. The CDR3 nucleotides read TGCGCCGGTACGTTTTGCGGGAGGCCCTTCTCCTACAATGAGCAGTACTTC.

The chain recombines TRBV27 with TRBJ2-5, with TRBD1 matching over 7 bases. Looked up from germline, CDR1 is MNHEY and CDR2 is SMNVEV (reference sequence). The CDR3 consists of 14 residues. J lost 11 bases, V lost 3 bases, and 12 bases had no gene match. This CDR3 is CASSFDRAYNEQYF. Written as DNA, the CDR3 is TGTGCCAGCAGTTTCGACAGGGCTTACAATGAGCAGTACTTC.

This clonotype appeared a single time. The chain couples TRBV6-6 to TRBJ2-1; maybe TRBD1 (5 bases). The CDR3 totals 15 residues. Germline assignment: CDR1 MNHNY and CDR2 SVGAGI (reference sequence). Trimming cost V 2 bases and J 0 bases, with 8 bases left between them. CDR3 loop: CASSYDDSSYNEQFF. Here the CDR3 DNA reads TGTGCCAGCAGTTACGACGACAGCTCCTACAATGAGCAGTTCTTC.

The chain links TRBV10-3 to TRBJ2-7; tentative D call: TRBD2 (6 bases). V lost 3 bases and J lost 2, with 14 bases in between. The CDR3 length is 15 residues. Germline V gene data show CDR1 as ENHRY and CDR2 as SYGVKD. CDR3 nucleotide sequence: TGTGCCATCAGTGATCATACTAGCTCGACCTACGAGCAGTACTTC. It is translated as CAISDHTSSTYEQYF.

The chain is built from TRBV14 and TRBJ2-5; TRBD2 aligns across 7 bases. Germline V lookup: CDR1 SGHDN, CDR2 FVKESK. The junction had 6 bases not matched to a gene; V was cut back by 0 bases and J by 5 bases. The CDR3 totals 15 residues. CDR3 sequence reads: CASSQDPGRVETQYF. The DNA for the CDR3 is TGTGCCAGCAGCCAAGATCCGGGGAGGGTTGAGACCCAGTACTTC.

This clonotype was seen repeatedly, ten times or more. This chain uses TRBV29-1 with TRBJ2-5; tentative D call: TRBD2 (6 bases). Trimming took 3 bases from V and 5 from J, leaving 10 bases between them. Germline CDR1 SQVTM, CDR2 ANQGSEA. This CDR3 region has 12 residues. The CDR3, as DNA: TGCAGCGTTGAGGGAGGAGGGGAGACCCAGTACTTC. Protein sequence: CSVEGGGETQYF.

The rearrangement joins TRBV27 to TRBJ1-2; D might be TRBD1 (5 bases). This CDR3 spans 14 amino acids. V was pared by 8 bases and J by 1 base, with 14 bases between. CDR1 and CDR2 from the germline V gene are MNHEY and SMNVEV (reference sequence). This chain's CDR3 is CASWPAGLNYGYTF. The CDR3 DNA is TGTGCCAGCTGGCCCGCAGGGCTTAACTATGGCTACACCTTC.

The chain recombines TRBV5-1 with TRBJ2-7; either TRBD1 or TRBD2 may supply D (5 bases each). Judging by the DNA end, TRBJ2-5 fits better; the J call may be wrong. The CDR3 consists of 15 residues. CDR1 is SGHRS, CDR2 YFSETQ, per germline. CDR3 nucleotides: TGCGCCAGCAGCTTGGAAGAGGGGCGCAGACAGACCCAGTACTTC. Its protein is CASSLEEGRRQTQYF.

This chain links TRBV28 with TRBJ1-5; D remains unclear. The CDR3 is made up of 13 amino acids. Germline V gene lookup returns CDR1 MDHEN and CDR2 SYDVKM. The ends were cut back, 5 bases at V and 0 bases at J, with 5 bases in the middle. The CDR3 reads CASSINSNQPQHF. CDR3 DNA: TGTGCCAGCAGTATCAATAGCAATCAGCCCCAGCATTTT.

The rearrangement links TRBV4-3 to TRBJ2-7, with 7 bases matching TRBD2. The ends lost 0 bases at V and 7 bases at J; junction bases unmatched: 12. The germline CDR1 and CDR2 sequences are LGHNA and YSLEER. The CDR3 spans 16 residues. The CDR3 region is CASSQEAGLRNREQYF. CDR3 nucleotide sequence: TGCGCCAGCAGCCAAGAAGCGGGACTGCGGAATCGTGAGCAGTACTTC.

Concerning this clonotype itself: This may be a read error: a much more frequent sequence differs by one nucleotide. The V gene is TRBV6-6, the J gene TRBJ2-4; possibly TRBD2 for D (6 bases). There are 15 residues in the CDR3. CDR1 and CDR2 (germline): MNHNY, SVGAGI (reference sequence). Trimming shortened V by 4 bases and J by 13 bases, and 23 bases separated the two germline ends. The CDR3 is CASSFEEGTYNEQYF. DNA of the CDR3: TGTGCCAGCAGTTTCGAGGAGGGAACCTACAATGAGCAGTACTTC.

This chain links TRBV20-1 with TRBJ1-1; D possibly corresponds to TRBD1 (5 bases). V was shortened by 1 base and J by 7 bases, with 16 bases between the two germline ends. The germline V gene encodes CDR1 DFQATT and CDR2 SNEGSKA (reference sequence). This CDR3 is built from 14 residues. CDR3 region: CSARVGQGKGEAFF. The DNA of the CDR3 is TGCAGTGCTAGAGTGGGCCAGGGTAAGGGTGAAGCTTTCTTT.

The CDR3 DNA follows: TGTGCCAGCAGAGGGGTTGTGGAGCTAGCTAACTATGGCTACACCTTC. This encodes CASRGVVELANYGYTF. The V call is TRBV27, the J call TRBJ1-2; tentative D call: TRBD1 (5 bases). Germline V gene lookup returns CDR1 MNHEY and CDR2 SMNVEV (reference sequence). The V end was cut by 6 bases, the J end by 0 bases, with 17 bases between. The CDR3 contains 16 residues.

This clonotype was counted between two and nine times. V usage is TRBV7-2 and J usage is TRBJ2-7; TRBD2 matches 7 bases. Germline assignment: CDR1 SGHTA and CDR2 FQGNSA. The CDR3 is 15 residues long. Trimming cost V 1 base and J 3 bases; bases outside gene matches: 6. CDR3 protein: CASSLVPSGDYEQYF. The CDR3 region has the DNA TGTGCCAGCAGCTTAGTACCCAGCGGGGACTACGAGCAGTACTTC.

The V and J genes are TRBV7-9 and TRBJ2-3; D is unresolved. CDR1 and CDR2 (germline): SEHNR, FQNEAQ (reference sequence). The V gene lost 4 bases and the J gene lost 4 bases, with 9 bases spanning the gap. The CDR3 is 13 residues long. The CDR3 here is CASSSDPPDTQYF. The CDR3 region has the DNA TGTGCCAGCAGCTCCGATCCCCCAGATACGCAGTATTTT.